The 4 T cell receptor beta chains reported below all come from one sample, sequenced in a study of CD8 T cells in ankylosing spondylitis. Each CDR3 protein gets one entry after TCRdb re-called the 5' RACE reads with MiXCR. The table has more than 150,000 distinct CDR3 sequences, roughly 18% seen once. Sequencing was performed on blood, either unsorted or a sorted T cell fraction (not recorded which). These receptors were taken from a male donor between 5 and 29 years old with ankylosing spondylitis or in good health (not recorded which).

This clonotype was recorded at least ten times. J is TRBJ1-5 and V is TRBV24-1; D is perhaps TRBD1 (6 bases). The germline V gene encodes CDR1 KGHDR and CDR2 SFDVKD. This CDR3 has 13 residues. V was cut by 5 bases and J by 3 bases, with 7 bases left in between. The chain's CDR3 is CATSGQANQPQHF. DNA of the CDR3: TGTGCCACCAGTGGACAGGCCAATCAGCCCCAGCATTTT.

This chain uses TRBV20-1 with TRBJ1-1, with D possibly TRBD1 on 5 matching bases. The CDR3 loop spans 13 amino acids. The V gene's germline CDR1 is DFQATT and CDR2 SNEGSKA (reference sequence). V was shortened by 0 bases and J by 4 bases, with 9 bases between the two germline ends. CDR3 sequence: CSARDPGATEAFF. As DNA, the CDR3 is TGCAGTGCTAGAGATCCTGGGGCCACTGAAGCTTTCTTT.

This clonotype was observed at least ten times. The chain joins TRBV29-1 to TRBJ2-7; D could derive from TRBD1 or TRBD2 (5 bases each). From germline, CDR1 is SQVTM and CDR2 ANQGSEA. V gave up 6 bases and J gave up 11 bases, with 14 bases separating them. The CDR3 runs to 10 residues. The chain's CDR3 is CSVVEGREYF. As DNA, the CDR3 is TGCAGCGTGGTTGAGGGCAGGGAGTACTTC.

This clonotype was seen ten or more times. The gene calls are TRBV20-1 and TRBJ2-3; tentatively, D is TRBD2 (6 bases). Germline loops: CDR1 DFQATT, CDR2 SNEGSKA (reference sequence). CDR3 length: 13 amino acids. With 3 bases removed from V and 4 bases from J, the gap between germline ends came to 11 bases. This CDR3 reads CSARVPGADTQYF. CDR3 DNA sequence: TGCAGTGCTAGGGTTCCGGGGGCAGATACGCAGTATTTT.